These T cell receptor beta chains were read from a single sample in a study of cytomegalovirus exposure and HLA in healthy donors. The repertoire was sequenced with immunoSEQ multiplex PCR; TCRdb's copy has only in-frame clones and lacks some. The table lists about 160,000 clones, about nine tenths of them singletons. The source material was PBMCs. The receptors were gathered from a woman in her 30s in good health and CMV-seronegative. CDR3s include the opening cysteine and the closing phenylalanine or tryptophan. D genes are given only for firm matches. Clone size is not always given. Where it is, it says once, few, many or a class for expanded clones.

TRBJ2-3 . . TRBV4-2 TGTGCCAGCAGCCAAGCGCCGGGGTCGGGCACAGATACGCAGTATTTT CASSQAPGSGTDTQYF
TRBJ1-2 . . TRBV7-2 TGTGCCAGCAGCTCCCGGCATCGGGGGGCAAAGTATGGCTACACCTTC CASSSRHRGAKYGYTF
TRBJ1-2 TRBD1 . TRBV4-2 TGTGCCAGCAGCCGGACAGGGGAATACTATGGCTACACCTTC CASSRTGEYYGYTF
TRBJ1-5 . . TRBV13 TGTGCCAGCAGCTTAGGGACAGGCACAGATCAGCCCCAGCATTTT CASSLGTGTDQPQHF
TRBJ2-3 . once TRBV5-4 TGTGCCAGCAGCGCACCCAGGGGAAGCACAGATACGCAGTATTTT CASSAPRGSTDTQYF
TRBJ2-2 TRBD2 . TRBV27 TGTGCCAGCAGGGGACTAGCGGGAGGCATCGGGGAGCTGTTTTTT CASRGLAGGIGELFF
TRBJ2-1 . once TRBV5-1 TGCGCCAGCCGCCCGACAGGTTACAATGAGCAGTTCTTC CASRPTGYNEQFF
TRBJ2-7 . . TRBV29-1 TGCAGCGTGGCTTTGACAGCCGAAAGCTCCTACGAGCAGTACTTC CSVALTAESSYEQYF
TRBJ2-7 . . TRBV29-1 TGCAGCGTTGGATCAGGGGCCGGGTACGAGCAGTACTTC CSVGSGAGYEQYF
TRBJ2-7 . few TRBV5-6 TGTGCCAGCAGCTTGGTAGGGCAGGGAGGCGAGCAGTACTTC CASSLVGQGGEQYF
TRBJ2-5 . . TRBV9 TGTGCCAGCAGCGTAGCAGGGCGTGGGGCAGTTGGGGAGACCCAGTACTTC CASSVAGRGAVGETQYF
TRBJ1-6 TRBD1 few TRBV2 TGTGCCAGCAGCCCGGGACAGCGCAATTCACCCCTCCACTTT CASSPGQRNSPLHF
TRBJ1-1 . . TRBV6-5 TGTGCCAGCAGTTACTTGACAGGGAACACTGAAGCTTTCTTT CASSYLTGNTEAFF
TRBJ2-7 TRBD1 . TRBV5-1 TGCGCCAGCAGCTTGGCTGTCCGGACAGGTAGTACCTACGAGCAGTACTTC CASSLAVRTGSTYEQYF
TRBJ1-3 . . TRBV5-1 TGCGCCAGCAGCTTGGGACTTGGAAACACCATATATTTT CASSLGLGNTIYF
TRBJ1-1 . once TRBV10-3 TGTGCCATCGGAACAGGGAAGGGGCTGAACACTGAAGCTTTCTTT CAIGTGKGLNTEAFF
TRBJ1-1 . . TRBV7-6 TGTGCCAGCAGCTTAGCGGAGGGCACTGAAGCTTTCTTT CASSLAEGTEAFF
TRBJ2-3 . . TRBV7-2 TGTGCCAGCAGCTCTAGGGGTAGAGTAGATACGCAGTATTTT CASSSRGRVDTQYF
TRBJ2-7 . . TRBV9 TGTGCCAGCAGCGTCAACAGGGAAGTGTCCGAGCAGTACTTC CASSVNREVSEQYF
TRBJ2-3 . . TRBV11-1 TGTGCCAGCAGTCACCGCGGACTTTACACAGATACGCAGTATTTT CASSHRGLYTDTQYF
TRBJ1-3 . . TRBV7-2 TGTGCCAGCAGCCGCCCGGCAGGGACTGGAAACACCATATATTTT CASSRPAGTGNTIYF
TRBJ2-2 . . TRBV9 TGTGCCAGCAGCGTAGACCGATACACCGGGGAGCTGTTTTTT CASSVDRYTGELFF
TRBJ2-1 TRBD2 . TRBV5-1 TGCGCCAGCGCAATAGCGGGGAGCTCCTACAATGAGCAGTTCTTC CASAIAGSSYNEQFF
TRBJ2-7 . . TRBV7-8 TGTGCCAGCAGCTTCGCAGCCTCATCCCACGAGCAGTACTTC CASSFAASSHEQYF
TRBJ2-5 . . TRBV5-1 TGCGCCAGCAGCGCGTCTGGGCTCGGGGAGACCCAGTACTTC CASSASGLGETQYF
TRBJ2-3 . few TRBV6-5 TGTGCCAGCAGTTTCTCGGATACGCAGTATTTT CASSFSDTQYF
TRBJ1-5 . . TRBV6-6 TGTGCCAGCTACGACAGGTACGGGAATCAGCCCCAGCATTTT CASYDRYGNQPQHF
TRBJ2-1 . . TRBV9 TGTGCCAGCAGCGGAGGTAGCGGTCTGGACAATGAGCAGTTCTTC CASSGGSGLDNEQFF
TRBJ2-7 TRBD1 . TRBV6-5 TGTGCCAGCCGGGACAGAGCCTACGAGCAGTACTTC CASRDRAYEQYF
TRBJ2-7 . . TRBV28 TGTGCCAGCAGTTTTAGGGGGAGGTCCTACGAGCAGTACTTC CASSFRGRSYEQYF
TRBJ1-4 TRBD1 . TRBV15 TGTGCCACCAGCAGAGATAAGTCGGCGGCAGGGGGCCCTAAACTGTTTTTT CATSRDKSAAGGPKLFF
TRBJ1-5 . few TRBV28 TGTGCCAGCAGCCGGGGACGGACTAGCAATCAGCCCCAGCATTTT CASSRGRTSNQPQHF
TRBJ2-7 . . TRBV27 TGTGCCAGCAGTTTAAGGCAAGCGGGCTCCTACGAGCAGTACTTC CASSLRQAGSYEQYF
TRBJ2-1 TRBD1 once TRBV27 TGTGCCAGCAGCTTACCGGGACAGCGAGTGAATGAGCAGTTCTTC CASSLPGQRVNEQFF
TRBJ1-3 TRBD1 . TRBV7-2 TGTGCCAGCAGCTTAGAACCGGACAGGCCTGGAAACACCATATATTTT CASSLEPDRPGNTIYF
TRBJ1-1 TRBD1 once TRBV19 TGTGCCAGTAGTACGCAGGGGGGGACTGAAGCTTTCTTT CASSTQGGTEAFF
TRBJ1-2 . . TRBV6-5 TGTGCCAGCAGTTACCGTGCCGGGACGAACTATGGCTACACCTTC CASSYRAGTNYGYTF
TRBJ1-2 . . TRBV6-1 TGTGCCAGCAGTGAAGCCGGCGGATCTTATGGCTACACCTTC CASSEAGGSYGYTF
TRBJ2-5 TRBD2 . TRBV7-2 TGTGCCAGCAGCCCAGGACTAGCGGGGAGTCGAGACTTC CASSPGLAGSRDF
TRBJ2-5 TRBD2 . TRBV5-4 TGTGCCAGCAGCGACCGACTAGCCCCAAGGGGAGAGACCCAGTACTTC CASSDRLAPRGETQYF
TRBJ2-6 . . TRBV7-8 TGTGCCAGCAGCTTAGTGGCAAGCTTCGGACGCTCTGGGGCCAACGTCCTGACTTTC CASSLVASFGRSGANVLTF
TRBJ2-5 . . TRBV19 TGTGCCAGTAGCTCGGTACATTTCCAAGAGACCCAGTACTTC CASSSVHFQETQYF
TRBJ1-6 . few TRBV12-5 TGTGCTAGTGGTTCGAGGACAGTGAGTAATTCACCCCTCCACTTT CASGSRTVSNSPLHF
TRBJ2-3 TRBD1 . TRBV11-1 TGTGCCAGCAGCCCCAGACAGGGTCCTGGAGATACGCAGTATTTT CASSPRQGPGDTQYF
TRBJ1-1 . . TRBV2 TGTGCCAGTCTTCTTCAGGTGAGGGGAGCTGAAGCTTTCTTT CASLLQVRGAEAFF
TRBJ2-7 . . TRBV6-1 TGTGCCAGCAGCCGTGGACTGAGGTGGGAGCAGTACTTC CASSRGLRWEQYF
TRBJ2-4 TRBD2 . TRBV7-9 TGTGCCAGCAGCTCTAGCGGGGGCGGATCCAAAAACATTCAGTACTTC CASSSSGGGSKNIQYF
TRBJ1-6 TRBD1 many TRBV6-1 TGTGCCAGCAGCCTGGGACAGGGCGATTCACCCCTCCACTTT CASSLGQGDSPLHF
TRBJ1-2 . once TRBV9 TGTGCCAGCAGCGTACTGGGTCCGCATGGCTACACCTTC CASSVLGPHGYTF
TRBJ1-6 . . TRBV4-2 TGTGCCAGCAGCCAAGTAGGGGAAAATTCACCCCTCCACTTT CASSQVGENSPLHF